This T cell receptor beta chain is drawn from a study of shared clonotypes between healthy human individuals (TCRdb year 2020). Describing the broader study: The cohort comprised a couple of women and a few men aged 18 to 49 years. Per donor, three plates each were used for CD4 naive and CD4 memory, two for CD8 naive, and one for CD8 memory. Blood TCR repertoires of 5 or 6 healthy adults were deeply sequenced to estimate repertoire size and the extent of clonotype sharing between individuals. Libraries were prepared and TCR repertoires were sequenced by different laboratories using diverse techniques, in order to increase sequencing depth and limit assay-specific biases. Leukapheresis yielded between about 0.85 and 10 billion PBMCs per donor.

The donors were healthy, HIV-negative adults who had no recently reported acute infections or vaccinations. Every donor was a Caucasian adult living in Nashville, Tennessee, USA. Magnetic negative selection was used to enrich CD4+ T cells, after which naive cells were positively selected on CD45RA and the negative fraction became the memory subset. After blood collection by leukapheresis, PBMCs were isolated using Ficoll-Histopaque density gradient centrifugation and then cryopreserved in the vapor phase of liquid nitrogen. Analytical flow cytometry was used to check the purity and quantity of every magnetically sorted T cell population. Genomic DNA was isolated from every sorted fraction and measured by UV absorbance on a Nanodrop 2000c. Worth noting for this clone: The specificity of this receptor is unknown. Per-base quality was not reported, and no clone a single base away is much larger than it.

Trimming costs V 5 bases and J 3 bases, and their ends lie 10 bases apart. For CDR1 and CDR2, the germline V gene lists MDHEN and SYDVKM. The CDR3 measures 13 amino acids from cysteine to phenylalanine. Just the 39-base CDR3 DNA is kept, in frame starting at base 1. Using the deep immunoSEQ assay, TCR CDR3 regions were amplified from genomic DNA by multiplex PCR. Genomic DNA extracted from each cell subset was distributed evenly over all wells of several immunoSEQ 96-well plates, and each plate served as one replicate. For sorted subsets, around 200 ng genomic DNA, equal to 30,000 to 35,000 T cell genomes, was loaded into each replicate PCR. Purified libraries were quantified with a Qubit 3.0 fluorometer, sized on a Bioanalyzer 2100, and re-quantified with the KAPA Library Quantification kit. Every immunoSEQ 96-well plate was sequenced on a separate single-read 150-cycle Illumina NextSeq 550 flow cell. As for the authors' bioinformatics: Because the immunoSEQ output included only junctional sequences and no quality scores, the filtering could not be the same as the filtering used for full-length reads. To assign V/J genes and CDR3, sequences were annotated using PyIR, a Python wrapper for IgBLAST v1.9, with IMGT germline references. Reads with weak V/J assignments (E-value above 1e-6), missing CDR3, stop codons, out-of-frame junctions, or ambiguous translated residues were removed. V3J clonotypes were defined as sequences sharing an identical inferred V gene, J gene, and CDR3 amino acid sequence. The percentage overlap between two repertoires was calculated by dividing the number of shared unique clonotypes by the size of the smaller repertoire. Three approaches were used to assess repertoire richness: RTK rarefaction, the Chao1 estimator, and Recon v2.1 estimates of unobserved clonotypes. Generation probabilities were computed with OLGA for all TCRbeta clonotypes obtained by the gDNA method from several donors. TCRdb provides this immuneACCESS table in a form limited to in-frame rearrangements. Some clones are lacking; in checked studies, under half of them reflect an unresolved V gene, and why the rest are absent is not known. V and J calls and clone size come straight from that table; D and trimming were deduced from the DNA. The table for this sample lists some 1.4 million clones; roughly 96% of them were counted only once. The leading ten clones occupy more than 0.9% of the sample.

Overall study results and their limits: Even with the large sequencing depth, rarefaction of the sorted-subset datasets indicated that sequencing was incomplete. Estimated clonotype richness was generally larger for naive than for memory subsets. Pairwise subsampling led to the expectation that sequencing depth would affect the degree of clonotype sharing among donors. Sampling was limited to blood, and TCR repertoires in tissue likely differ from TCR repertoires in blood. Because the study included only a small number of donors, the genetic and exposure-history diversity represented was limited. Compared with non-shared clonotypes, clonotypes shared by all four sorted-subset donors had higher generation probabilities. Across a few donors, approximately 5% of naive CD4, over 3% of naive CD8, around 2.5% of memory CD4, and 0.4% to 0.45% of memory CD8 clonotypes were shared.

Input material: naive CD4+ T cells sorted from blood. Sample cell subset or site, as interpreted from the label and publication: CD45RA+ positively selected. The TCR comes from a man aged 25 to 45 in good health. This chain is built from TRBV28 and TRBJ2-5; the D gene assignment is ambiguous. The CDR3 reads as follows: CASSIGPKETQYF. The nucleotide sequence reads as follows: TGTGCCAGCAGTATCGGTCCAAAAGAGACCCAGTACTTC.